The source of this T cell receptor (beta chain) is a study of cytomegalovirus exposure and HLA in healthy donors. Worth noting for this clone: At one end the junction does not follow the germline gene, possibly because of a read error.

The CDR3 has 14 residues. Germline V lookup: CDR1 LGHNA, CDR2 YSLEER. The primer mix had 60 Vbeta and 13 Jbeta primers. Measured with immunoSEQ multiplex PCR; TCRdb has only the in-frame clones, and not every one. The sample includes roughly 150,000 clones, 80% seen only once; the top ten take roughly an eighth. The clonotype was recovered from a woman in her thirties or forties in good health and CMV-seronegative. Specimen: PBMCs. This chain joins TRBV4-3 and TRBJ2-4; D is possibly TRBD1 (6 bases). The CDR3 region has the DNA TGCGCCAGCAGCCCAACCCCAGGGGAAAACAGTCAGTACTTC. As protein: CASSPTPGENSQYF.